This TCR beta chain was found in a study of blood T cell repertoires in COVID-19. Study details: COVID-19 samples, acute and convalescent, were from the United States, Italy and Spain. T cells, B-cell-depleted T cells, or PBMCs supplied cDNA or gDNA.

In the authors' methods: Researchers report that nucleated cell counts were estimated from reference gene primer amplification. Libraries were prepared by immunoSEQ multiplex PCR; TCRdb keeps only in-frame clonotypes and omits some of them. The DNA gave D and trimming, while V, J and clone size come from that table. The sample records 40,000 to 55,000 clones, more than 70% being singletons. The V gene's germline CDR1 is LGHDT and CDR2 YNNKEL (reference sequence). The CDR3 is 15 residues long. Trimming removed 1 base from V and 6 bases from J, with 12 bases in between. The sequence was collected from a woman older than 75 with acute or convalescent COVID-19. This chain connects TRBV3-1 (or the pseudogene TRBV3-2) to TRBJ1-4, with D perhaps matching TRBD1 (6 bases). Source material: peripheral blood. The CDR3 DNA reads as TGTGCCAGCAGCCAAGTGCGGGGGGCCCATGAAAAACTGTTTTTT. Translation: CASSQVRGAHEKLFF.